The 9 T cell receptor beta chains below come from one sample, sequenced in a study of OX40 agonist ivuxolimab in advanced cancers. The protocol was immunoSEQ multiplex PCR, while the TCRdb copy is restricted to in-frame clones and leaves out a portion. The table records some 42,000 clones, around 91% of them present only once. This material consisted of CD4+ or CD8+ T cells sorted from blood, taken in a trial of the OX40 agonist ivuxolimab. These TCRs come from an adult with an advanced solid tumor such as melanoma, head and neck, liver or kidney cancer.

This clone has just one count. This chain links TRBV30 with TRBJ2-7; D is undetermined. Trimming stripped 3 bases from V and 2 bases from J, with 8 bases between. CDR1 and CDR2 from the germline V gene are GTSNPN and SVGIG (reference sequence). The length of the CDR3 is 12 residues. DNA for the CDR3: TGTGCCTGGAGCGGGCTACCCTACGAGCAGTACTTC. Translation gives CAWSGLPYEQYF.

The genes are TRBV18 and TRBJ2-3; D unresolved. Per germline, CDR1 KGHSH and CDR2 LQKENI. The ends were cut back, 1 base at V and 5 bases at J, with 7 bases in the middle. This CDR3 is built from 13 residues. CDR3 nucleotides: TGTGCCAGCTCACCACAAGGGATAGATACGCAGTATTTT. It encodes CASSPQGIDTQYF.

The gene calls are TRBV28 and TRBJ1-3; D is uncertain. The V gene's germline CDR1 is MDHEN and CDR2 SYDVKM. The CDR3 consists of 13 residues. Trimming removed 4 bases from V and 4 bases from J, with 8 bases in between. The DNA for the CDR3 is TGTGCCAGCAGTTCCGGGCAAGGAAACACCATATATTTT. Amino acid sequence: CASSSGQGNTIYF.

The CDR3 loop reads CASSEAPGAGANVLTF. The CDR3 nucleotides read TGTGCCAGCAGTGAAGCTCCAGGGGCTGGGGCCAACGTCCTGACTTTC. The V and J genes are TRBV2 and TRBJ2-6; tentative D call: TRBD1 (6 bases). CDR1 is SNHLY and CDR2 is FYNNEI in the germline V gene. CDR3 size: 16 residues. V dropped 0 bases and J dropped 2 bases, with 8 bases sitting between them.

CDR3 protein: CASSLLQDSSYEQYF. CDR3 DNA: TGTGCCAGCAGCTTATTGCAGGATAGCTCCTACGAGCAGTACTTC. This chain connects TRBV7-8 to TRBJ2-7, with D unclear. The CDR3 totals 15 residues. The germline V gene encodes CDR1 SGHVS and CDR2 FQNEAQ. The V gene lost 2 bases and the J gene lost 0 bases, with 11 bases spanning the gap. Complete variable domain (other parts from reference TRBV7-8 and TRBJ2-7): GAGVSQSPRYKVAKRGQDVALRCDPISGHVSLFWYQQALGQGPEFLTYFQNEAQLDKSGLPSDRFFAERPEGSVSTLKIQRTQQEDSAVYLCASSLLQDSSYEQYFGPGTRLTVT.

This sequence joins TRBV5-8 and TRBJ1-2, with D possibly matching TRBD1 (6 bases). Germline V gives CDR1 SGHTS, CDR2 YDEGEE. The V end was cut by 2 bases, the J end by 4 bases, with 15 bases between. The CDR3 sequence is 15 residues long. CDR3 bases: TGTGCCAGCAGCTTAACAGGGATTATTTCCTATGGCTACACCTTC. Translating it yields CASSLTGIISYGYTF.

The V and J genes are TRBV7-8 and TRBJ1-6; weak D call: TRBD1 (6 bases). The germline CDR1 and CDR2 sequences are SGHVS and FQNEAQ. V lost 5 bases and J lost 7, with 15 bases in between. CDR3 length: 15 residues. CDR3 region: CASSPRTERNSPLHF. The CDR3 coding sequence is TGTGCCAGCAGCCCGAGGACAGAAAGGAATTCACCCCTCCACTTT.

V usage is TRBV7-2 and J usage is TRBJ2-3; no firm D call. The germline V and J ends were trimmed by 1 base and 4 bases, with 6 bases remaining between them. Germline V CDR1 and CDR2: SGHTA, FQGNSA. The CDR3 totals 13 residues. CDR3 residues: CASSLDFADTQYF. The CDR3 DNA reads as TGTGCCAGCAGCTTAGACTTTGCAGATACGCAGTATTTT. The full variable domain, completed using reference TRBV7-2 and TRBJ2-3, is GAGVSQSPSNKVTEKGKDVELRCDPISGHTALYWYRQSLGQGLEFLIYFQGNSAPDKSGLPSDRFSAERTGGSVSTLTIQRTQQEDSAVYLCASSLDFADTQYFGPGTRLTVL.

This chain joins TRBV5-6 and TRBJ1-5, with D hard to call. V lost 0 bases to trimming and J lost 5 bases, with 6 bases between them. CDR1 and CDR2 from the germline V gene are SGHDT and YYEEEE. The CDR3 covers 13 residues. CDR3 sequence: CASSLGGDQPQHF. The CDR3 nucleotides read TGTGCCAGCAGCTTGGGGGGTGATCAGCCCCAGCATTTT.